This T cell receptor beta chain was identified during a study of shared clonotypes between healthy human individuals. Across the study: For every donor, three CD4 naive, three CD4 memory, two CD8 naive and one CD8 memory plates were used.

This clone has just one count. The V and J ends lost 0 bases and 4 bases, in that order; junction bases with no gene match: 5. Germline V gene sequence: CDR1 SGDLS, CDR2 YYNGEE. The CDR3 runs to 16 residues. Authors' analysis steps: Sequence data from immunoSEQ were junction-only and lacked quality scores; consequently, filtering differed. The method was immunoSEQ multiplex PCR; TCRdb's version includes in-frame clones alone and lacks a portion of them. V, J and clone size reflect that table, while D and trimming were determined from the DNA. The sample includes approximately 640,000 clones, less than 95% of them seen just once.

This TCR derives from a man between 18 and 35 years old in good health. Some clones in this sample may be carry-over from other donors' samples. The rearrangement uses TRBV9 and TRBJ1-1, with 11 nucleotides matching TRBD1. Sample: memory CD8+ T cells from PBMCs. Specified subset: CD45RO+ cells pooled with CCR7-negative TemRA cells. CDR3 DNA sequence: TGTGCCAGCAGCGTAGAGAGGGACAGGGGGACCACTGAAGCTTTCTTT. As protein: CASSVERDRGTTEAFF.